This TCR beta chain was identified in a study of CD8 T cells in Susac syndrome. Looked up from germline, CDR1 is MNHEY and CDR2 is SVGAGI. V was cut by 10 bases and J by 6 bases, with 12 bases left in between. This CDR3 spans 11 amino acids. Sequencing of TCR beta was undertaken in CD8+ and CD4+ T cells derived from blood. While CD8+ and CD4+ T cells were isolated negatively, TEMRA cells were enriched by FACS. RNA in amounts of roughly 0.5 to 1 ug was reverse transcribed with random hexamers. immunoSEQ multiplex PCR amplified TCR beta CDR3 across 54 Vbeta, 13 Jbeta. One entry per CDR3 protein results from TCRdb running MiXCR on the immunoSEQ multiplex PCR reads. The sample yields some 300,000 distinct CDR3 sequences, 85% seen once.

Sequences were obtained from CD8+ T cells from PBMCs. V gene TRBV6-5 combines with J gene TRBJ1-2; no clear D gene. The sequence derives from a human donor with multiple sclerosis. The chain's CDR3 is CATSMGNGYTF. CDR3 nucleotide sequence: TGTGCCACCTCAATGGGAAATGGCTACACCTTC.